Listed below are T cell receptor beta chains from one sample, sequenced in a study of T-cell reconstitution after alpha-beta-depleted transplantation in children. Using its own MiXCR run on the PCR reads, TCRdb lists one record per CDR3 protein. The repertoire includes just under 550,000 distinct CDR3 sequences, 15% to 20% of them detected once, and 3% to 3.5% sits in the top ten. The sequences come from PBMCs from the stem cell graft donor, collected from the stem cell graft. The receptors originated from a human donor who donated a stem cell graft to a child with acute lymphoblastic leukemia. The CDR3 runs from the conserved cysteine through the conserved F or W. The order of the fields is D gene, clone size, V gene, J gene, CDR3 protein, CDR3 DNA. D genes are given only for firm matches. Where a row states a size, it is once, few, many or the class of an expanded clone; other rows omit it.

D: NA; size: few; V: TRBV15; J: TRBJ2-2; CDR3: CATTIGAQNTGELFF; DNA: TGTGCCACCACGATAGGGGCCCAGAACACCGGGGAGCTGTTTTTT
D: NA; size: NA; V: TRBV12-3/TRBV12-4; J: TRBJ2-6; CDR3: CASSRIGSGANVLTF; DNA: TGTGCCAGCAGCCGAATTGGCTCTGGGGCCAACGTCCTGACTTTC
D: NA; size: NA; V: TRBV20-1; J: TRBJ2-1; CDR3: CSARGVGSYNEQFF; DNA: TGCAGTGCCAGGGGGGTGGGTTCCTACAATGAGCAGTTCTTC
D: NA; size: NA; V: TRBV5-8; J: TRBJ1-2; CDR3: CASSYPWEGGYTF; DNA: TGTGCCAGCAGCTACCCTTGGGAGGGCGGCTACACCTTC
D: NA; size: many; V: TRBV18; J: TRBJ1-5; CDR3: CASSPDRNQPQHF; DNA: TGTGCCAGCAGTCCTGACAGGAATCAGCCCCAGCATTTT
D: NA; size: NA; V: TRBV5-1; J: TRBJ1-1; CDR3: CASSLAGVMNTEAFF; DNA: TGCGCCAGCAGCCTGGCAGGGGTCATGAACACTGAAGCTTTCTTT
D: TRBD1; size: NA; V: TRBV5-1; J: TRBJ2-7; CDR3: CASSQGAVVSYEQYF; DNA: TGCGCCAGCAGCCAGGGGGCCGTCGTCTCCTACGAGCAGTACTTC
D: NA; size: NA; V: TRBV7-2; J: TRBJ1-2; CDR3: CASSAYLNYGYTF; DNA: TGTGCCAGCAGCGCCTATCTTAACTATGGCTACACCTTC
D: NA; size: NA; V: TRBV11-2; J: TRBJ1-1; CDR3: CASSSKSPIRIRNTEAFF; DNA: TGTGCCAGCAGCTCTAAAAGTCCCATCAGAATAAGGAACACTGAAGCTTTCTTT
D: TRBD2; size: many; V: TRBV10-3; J: TRBJ2-1; CDR3: CAISARTSGSLGNEQFF; DNA: TGTGCCATCAGCGCCCGGACTAGCGGGAGCCTAGGCAATGAGCAGTTCTTC
D: NA; size: NA; V: TRBV4-2; J: TRBJ2-7; CDR3: CASSQETISYEQYF; DNA: TGTGCCAGCAGCCAAGAAACTATCTCCTACGAGCAGTACTTC
D: NA; size: NA; V: TRBV4-1; J: TRBJ1-5; CDR3: CASSQDNATPWPFQPQHF; DNA: TGCGCCAGCAGCCAAGATAATGCCACCCCGTGGCCGTTTCAGCCCCAGCATTTT
D: NA; size: few; V: TRBV4-1; J: TRBJ1-2; CDR3: CASSQDKHPFNYGYTF; DNA: TGCGCCAGCAGCCAAGATAAACATCCGTTTAACTATGGCTACACCTTC
D: NA; size: few; V: TRBV27; J: TRBJ2-6; CDR3: CASLPKAGVSPSGANVLTF; DNA: TGTGCCAGCCTTCCCAAGGCTGGGGTCTCCCCTAGTGGGGCCAACGTCCTGACTTTC
D: NA; size: NA; V: TRBV14; J: TRBJ1-2; CDR3: CASSQGRIYGYTF; DNA: TGTGCCAGCAGCCAAGGACGGATCTATGGCTACACCTTC
D: NA; size: few; V: TRBV29-1; J: TRBJ1-2; CDR3: CSVEDEYINYGYTF; DNA: TGCAGCGTTGAAGATGAGTACATTAACTATGGCTACACCTTC
D: TRBD2; size: NA; V: TRBV12-3/TRBV12-4; J: TRBJ2-1; CDR3: CASRHTRTSGYNEQFF; DNA: TGTGCCAGCAGACACACCCGGACTAGCGGCTACAATGAGCAGTTCTTC
D: NA; size: few; V: TRBV12-3/TRBV12-4; J: TRBJ2-7; CDR3: CASSFGATSYEQYF; DNA: TGTGCCAGCAGTTTTGGAGCAACCTCCTACGAGCAGTACTTC
D: NA; size: NA; V: TRBV29-1; J: TRBJ1-1; CDR3: CSVEGGRVNTEAFF; DNA: TGCAGCGTTGAAGGGGGCCGAGTTAACACTGAAGCTTTCTTT
D: TRBD1; size: NA; V: TRBV3-1; J: TRBJ2-3; CDR3: CASSQGRDSSTDTQYF; DNA: TGTGCCAGCAGCCAGGGCCGGGACAGTAGCACAGATACGCAGTATTTT
D: NA; size: NA; V: TRBV21-1; J: TRBJ2-7; CDR3: CASIRTDTYEQYF; DNA: TGTGCCAGCATCCGGACAGATACCTACGAGCAGTACTTC
D: TRBD1; size: few; V: TRBV27; J: TRBJ2-1; CDR3: CASSQSPSWDRGNEQFF; DNA: TGTGCCAGCAGTCAGAGCCCCTCTTGGGACAGGGGAAATGAGCAGTTCTTC
D: NA; size: few; V: TRBV18; J: TRBJ2-1; CDR3: CASSPGGPYNEQFF; DNA: TGTGCCAGCTCACCAGGGGGCCCCTACAATGAGCAGTTCTTC
D: NA; size: few; V: TRBV19; J: TRBJ1-2; CDR3: CASGDGTFNYGYTF; DNA: TGTGCCAGTGGAGATGGAACATTTAACTATGGCTACACCTTC
D: TRBD1; size: NA; V: TRBV5-4; J: TRBJ1-1; CDR3: CASSRAQGAVSVNTEAFF; DNA: TGTGCCAGCAGTCGCGCTCAGGGGGCGGTATCGGTGAACACTGAAGCTTTCTTT
D: TRBD2; size: NA; V: TRBV12-3/TRBV12-4; J: TRBJ2-1; CDR3: CASSLLGLAGYNEQFF; DNA: TGTGCCAGCAGTTTACTTGGTCTAGCGGGTTACAATGAGCAGTTCTTC
D: NA; size: few; V: TRBV12-3/TRBV12-4; J: TRBJ2-1; CDR3: CAWGTPVADEQFF; DNA: TGTGCCTGGGGGACCCCGGTTGCGGATGAGCAGTTCTTC
D: TRBD1; size: NA; V: TRBV6-1; J: TRBJ2-7; CDR3: CASSNPPGQGSDEQYF; DNA: TGTGCCAGCAGTAATCCCCCGGGACAGGGGTCTGACGAGCAGTACTTC
D: NA; size: few; V: TRBV11-2; J: TRBJ2-3; CDR3: CASSFQSGHTDTQYF; DNA: TGTGCCAGCAGCTTTCAAAGCGGGCACACAGATACGCAGTATTTT